The 7 T cell receptor beta chains below were found in one sample sequenced in a study of CD8 T cells in ankylosing spondylitis. For these TCRs, the target antigens are not known. Points from the study as a whole: A motif in TCR beta, a set of 8 or 9 highly homologous variants, appeared characteristic of ankylosing spondylitis blood.

One entry per CDR3 protein results from TCRdb running MiXCR on the 5' RACE reads. Of about 460,000 distinct CDR3 sequences in the sample, less than 6% were seen once. The sample comprised blood, either unsorted or a sorted T cell fraction (not recorded which). Receptor source: a male donor with ankylosing spondylitis.

This clonotype appeared many times. The V call is TRBV6-1, the J call TRBJ1-5; 7 positions match TRBD1. The germline CDR1 and CDR2 sequences are MNHNS and SASEGT. The CDR3 runs to 15 residues. V shed 4 bases and J 1 base; nucleotides not matched to a gene: 4. Written as DNA, the CDR3 is TGTGCCAGCAGTGGACAGGGATCGAGCAATCAGCCCCAGCATTTT. It translates to CASSGQGSSNQPQHF.

This clonotype was counted many times. V and J are TRBV29-1 and TRBJ2-1; the match to TRBD2 covers 8 bases. With 7 bases clipped from V and 6 bases from J, the junction kept 11 bases outside the gene matches. The CDR3 loop spans 14 amino acids. Germline V CDR1 and CDR2: SQVTM, ANQGSEA. CDR3 nucleotides: TGCAGCGCCAGACCGGGACTAGTGCCCAATGAGCAGTTCTTC. It codes for CSARPGLVPNEQFF.

This clonotype was recorded only once. A much larger clone differs by one base, so this may be a read error. This chain connects TRBV5-1 to TRBJ2-3; 12 nucleotides match TRBD2. The CDR3 is made up of 16 amino acids. CDR1 is SGHRS and CDR2 is YFSETQ in the germline V gene. CDR3 sequence reads: CDSSFLAGGNTDTQYF. In DNA form, the CDR3 reads TGCGACAGCAGCTTCCTAGCGGGGGGGAACACAGATACGCAGTATTTT.

In this sample, this clonotype turned up many times. The V and J genes are TRBV24-1 and TRBJ2-5; 10 bases agree with TRBD1. The CDR3 contains 15 residues. V lost 4 bases, J lost 5 bases, and 6 bases stayed unmatched. The germline V gene has CDR1 KGHDR and CDR2 SFDVKD. CDR3 loop: CATSEPTGGRETQYF. The CDR3 region has the DNA TGTGCCACCAGTGAGCCGACAGGGGGCAGGGAGACCCAGTACTTC.

This clonotype came up many times. The J gene is TRBJ2-1, the V gene TRBV5-1, with 12 bases matching TRBD2. The CDR3 spans 14 residues. J was trimmed by 4 bases and V by 9 bases; bases with no gene match: 5. Per the germline V gene, CDR1 is SGHRS and CDR2 is YFSETQ. The CDR3 sequence: CATRTSGTYNEQFF. The DNA for the CDR3 is TGCGCCACCCGGACTAGCGGGACTTACAATGAGCAGTTCTTC.

This clonotype was recorded at least ten times. The CDR3 DNA reads as TGCGCCAGCAGCCCGTTACCTTTATTAGGGGGCACTGAAGCTTTCTTT. Translation gives CASSPLPLLGGTEAFF. The J gene is TRBJ1-1, the V gene TRBV4-3; D perhaps matches TRBD1 (6 bases). Germline V gene data show CDR1 as LGHNA and CDR2 as YSLEER. The V gene lost 4 bases and the J gene lost 4 bases, with 19 bases spanning the gap. The CDR3 contains 16 residues.

At least ten counts were recorded for this clonotype. The chain has TRBV20-1 and TRBJ1-3; no clear D. From germline, CDR1 is DFQATT and CDR2 SNEGSKA (reference sequence). With 4 bases removed from V and 4 bases from J, the gap between germline ends came to 5 bases. CDR3 size: 11 residues. In nucleotides, the CDR3 is TGCAGTGCTAAGGCGGGAAACACCATATATTTT. Protein sequence: CSAKAGNTIYF.